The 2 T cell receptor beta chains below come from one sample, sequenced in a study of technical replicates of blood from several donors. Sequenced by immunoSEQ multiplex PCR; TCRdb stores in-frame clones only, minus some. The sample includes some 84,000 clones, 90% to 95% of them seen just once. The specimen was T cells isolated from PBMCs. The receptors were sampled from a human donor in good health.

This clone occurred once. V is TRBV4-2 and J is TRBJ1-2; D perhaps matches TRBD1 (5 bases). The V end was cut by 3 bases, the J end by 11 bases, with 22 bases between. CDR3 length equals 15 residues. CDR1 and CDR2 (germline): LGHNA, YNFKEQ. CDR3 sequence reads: CASSHENSRDWGYTF. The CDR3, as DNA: TGTGCCAGCAGCCACGAAAACTCCCGGGACTGGGGGTACACCTTC.

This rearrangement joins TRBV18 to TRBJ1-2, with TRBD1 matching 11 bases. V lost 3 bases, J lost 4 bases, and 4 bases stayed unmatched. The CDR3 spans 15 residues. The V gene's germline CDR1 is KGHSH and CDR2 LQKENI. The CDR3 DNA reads TGTGCCAGCTCACCTGGACAGGGGGCCGTCTATGGCTACACCTTC. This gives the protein CASSPGQGAVYGYTF.